Listed below are T cell receptor beta chains from one sample, sequenced in a study of T cell repertoires in cytomegalovirus infection. A single record per CDR3 protein comes from TCRdb applying MiXCR to the reads. The sample carries about 360,000 distinct CDR3 sequences, over 15% recorded once. The sequencing input was PBMCs. These receptors were collected from a human donor in good health (CMV status not recorded). Some clones in this sample may be carry-over from other donors' samples. Each CDR3 is given with its conserved first and last residue. A D gene is named only where the DNA matches it firmly. Clone size is given for some rows only: seen once, a few or many times, or a class if the clone is expanded.

V gene: TRBV5-4; J gene: TRBJ2-1; clone size: few; D gene: -; CDR3 DNA: TGTGCCAGCAGCCGAATGACGGCCCTTGGGAATGAGCAGTTCTTC; CDR3 protein: CASSRMTALGNEQFF
V gene: TRBV18; J gene: TRBJ1-3; clone size: -; D gene: TRBD1; CDR3 DNA: TGTGCCAGCTCACCACAGGGGGCGGTGAATGGAAACACCATATATTTT; CDR3 protein: CASSPQGAVNGNTIYF
V gene: TRBV6-6; J gene: TRBJ2-4; clone size: -; D gene: -; CDR3 DNA: TGTGCCAGCAGTTACTCGGCAAACATTCAGTACTTC; CDR3 protein: CASSYSANIQYF
V gene: TRBV2; J gene: TRBJ2-5; clone size: -; D gene: -; CDR3 DNA: TGTGCCAGCAGTGTAGGGGAAGAGACCCAGTACTTC; CDR3 protein: CASSVGEETQYF
V gene: TRBV12-3/TRBV12-4; J gene: TRBJ1-2; clone size: many; D gene: -; CDR3 DNA: TGTGCCAGCGGACGGACAGACTATGGCTACACCTTC; CDR3 protein: CASGRTDYGYTF
V gene: TRBV7-9; J gene: TRBJ2-1; clone size: -; D gene: -; CDR3 DNA: TGTGCCAGCAGCGCCAGACTCCCGGGCGATGAGCAGTTCTTC; CDR3 protein: CASSARLPGDEQFF
V gene: TRBV7-8; J gene: TRBJ2-3; clone size: -; D gene: -; CDR3 DNA: TGTGCCAGCAGCTTAGTGGCGGGACTCCCAGATACGCAGTATTTT; CDR3 protein: CASSLVAGLPDTQYF
V gene: TRBV5-4; J gene: TRBJ2-5; clone size: -; D gene: -; CDR3 DNA: TGTGCCAGCAGCTTGGCCTATACTCCAGAGACCCAGTACTTC; CDR3 protein: CASSLAYTPETQYF
V gene: TRBV18; J gene: TRBJ2-7; clone size: few; D gene: -; CDR3 DNA: TGTGCCAGCGGGAGGGGGTTGCAATCCTGGGACGAGCAGTACTTC; CDR3 protein: CASGRGLQSWDEQYF
V gene: TRBV10-3; J gene: TRBJ2-2; clone size: -; D gene: -; CDR3 DNA: TGTGCCATCAGCGAGGGGGGCTCAGACAGGGAGCTGTTTTTT; CDR3 protein: CAISEGGSDRELFF
V gene: TRBV12-3/TRBV12-4; J gene: TRBJ1-4; clone size: few; D gene: -; CDR3 DNA: TGTGCCAGCAGGGACTTCGTCAATGAAAAACTGTTTTTT; CDR3 protein: CASRDFVNEKLFF
V gene: TRBV19; J gene: TRBJ2-3; clone size: -; D gene: -; CDR3 DNA: TGTGCCAGTAGTATTCGTACAGCAGATACGCAGTATTTT; CDR3 protein: CASSIRTADTQYF
V gene: TRBV11-2; J gene: TRBJ2-1; clone size: many; D gene: -; CDR3 DNA: TGTGCCAGCAGCTCACAGCCCCCTTCGGGTGAGCAGTTCTTC; CDR3 protein: CASSSQPPSGEQFF
V gene: TRBV7-9; J gene: TRBJ2-2; clone size: -; D gene: TRBD1; CDR3 DNA: TGTGCCAGCAGCCCGACAGGGGGCGTGACCGGGGAGCTGTTTTTT; CDR3 protein: CASSPTGGVTGELFF
V gene: TRBV4-3; J gene: TRBJ2-1; clone size: few; D gene: -; CDR3 DNA: TGCGCCAGCAGCCAAGGGCACGCCGCCGATGAGCAGTTCTTC; CDR3 protein: CASSQGHAADEQFF
V gene: TRBV6-1; J gene: TRBJ1-1; clone size: many; D gene: -; CDR3 DNA: TGTGCCAGCACCGTCAGGAACACTGAAGCTTTCTTT; CDR3 protein: CASTVRNTEAFF
V gene: TRBV7-8; J gene: TRBJ2-7; clone size: many; D gene: -; CDR3 DNA: TGTGCCAGCACCCCCTATCGCTCCACGGGCGAGCAGTACTTC; CDR3 protein: CASTPYRSTGEQYF
V gene: TRBV12-3/TRBV12-4; J gene: TRBJ1-5; clone size: -; D gene: -; CDR3 DNA: TGTGCCAGCAGTTTAAGCACAGGGTCATATCAGCCCCAGCATTTT; CDR3 protein: CASSLSTGSYQPQHF
V gene: TRBV7-9; J gene: TRBJ2-1; clone size: many; D gene: TRBD2; CDR3 DNA: TGTGCCAGCAGCTTATGGCTAGCGGGGAGCTACAATGAGCAGTTCTTC; CDR3 protein: CASSLWLAGSYNEQFF
V gene: TRBV7-2; J gene: TRBJ2-5; clone size: many; D gene: -; CDR3 DNA: TGTGCCAGCAGCTTTATTGGCGTTCGTGAGACCCAGTACTTC; CDR3 protein: CASSFIGVRETQYF
V gene: TRBV19; J gene: TRBJ1-4; clone size: -; D gene: -; CDR3 DNA: TGTGCCACCTCCATGCGGCAGAATGAAAAACTGTTTTTT; CDR3 protein: CATSMRQNEKLFF
V gene: TRBV24-1; J gene: TRBJ2-1; clone size: few; D gene: -; CDR3 DNA: TGTGCCACCAGTGGTACTCAATATACTGAGCAGTTCTTC; CDR3 protein: CATSGTQYTEQFF
V gene: TRBV12-3/TRBV12-4; J gene: TRBJ1-1; clone size: few; D gene: -; CDR3 DNA: TGTGCCAGCAGCAGGACAGTCCTTGAAGCTTTCTTT; CDR3 protein: CASSRTVLEAFF
V gene: TRBV7-2; J gene: TRBJ1-1; clone size: few; D gene: TRBD1; CDR3 DNA: TGTGCCAGCAGCCCGAGGACAGGGGTACTGAACACTGAAGCTTTCTTT; CDR3 protein: CASSPRTGVLNTEAFF
V gene: TRBV20-1; J gene: TRBJ2-1; clone size: -; D gene: TRBD2; CDR3 DNA: TGCAGTGCTCACACTAGCGGGCCTTACAATGAGCAGTTCTTC; CDR3 protein: CSAHTSGPYNEQFF
V gene: TRBV7-2; J gene: TRBJ1-1; clone size: many; D gene: -; CDR3 DNA: TGTGCCAGCAGCGTACAGGGCGTGAACACTGAAGCTTTCTTT; CDR3 protein: CASSVQGVNTEAFF
V gene: TRBV29-1; J gene: TRBJ2-1; clone size: -; D gene: TRBD2; CDR3 DNA: TGCAGCGTTGCTAGCGGGGGCCCTTCGGGGCAGTTCTTC; CDR3 protein: CSVASGGPSGQFF
V gene: TRBV4-1; J gene: TRBJ2-5; clone size: few; D gene: -; CDR3 DNA: TGCGCCAGCAGCCAAGTTTTGATGTCGCGAGAGACCCAGTACTTC; CDR3 protein: CASSQVLMSRETQYF
V gene: TRBV5-6; J gene: TRBJ2-7; clone size: many; D gene: -; CDR3 DNA: TGTGCCAGCACCCGATCGGGCGGCTGGTACGAGCAGTACTTC; CDR3 protein: CASTRSGGWYEQYF
V gene: TRBV14; J gene: TRBJ1-2; clone size: -; D gene: -; CDR3 DNA: TGTGCCAGCAGCCGACAGCCCAACTATGGCTACAACTTC; CDR3 protein: CASSRQPNYGYNF
V gene: TRBV7-8; J gene: TRBJ1-2; clone size: many; D gene: -; CDR3 DNA: TGTGCCAGCAGCTACCGGGGAGGCCGGGCCGCCGACTATGGCTACACCTTC; CDR3 protein: CASSYRGGRAADYGYTF
V gene: TRBV7-9; J gene: TRBJ1-1; clone size: few; D gene: -; CDR3 DNA: TGTGCCAGCAGCTTAGGCGCATACACTGAAGCTTTCTTT; CDR3 protein: CASSLGAYTEAFF
V gene: TRBV5-4; J gene: TRBJ2-5; clone size: few; D gene: TRBD1; CDR3 DNA: TGTGCCAGCAGTTTGAAAGACAGGGGTGGAAAGACCCAGTACTTC; CDR3 protein: CASSLKDRGGKTQYF
V gene: TRBV7-2; J gene: TRBJ2-1; clone size: many; D gene: TRBD2; CDR3 DNA: TGTGCCAGCAGCCCACGTTGGCTAGCGGGAGGGAATGAGCAGTTCTTC; CDR3 protein: CASSPRWLAGGNEQFF
V gene: TRBV5-6; J gene: TRBJ2-7; clone size: -; D gene: -; CDR3 DNA: TGTGCCAGCAGCCCTCCGGGCCAGTCATACTACGAGCAGTACTTC; CDR3 protein: CASSPPGQSYYEQYF
V gene: TRBV20-1; J gene: TRBJ2-3; clone size: few; D gene: -; CDR3 DNA: TGCAGTGCCGGGTTCCCTAGCACAGATACGCAGTATTTT; CDR3 protein: CSAGFPSTDTQYF
V gene: TRBV6-1; J gene: TRBJ1-4; clone size: -; D gene: TRBD1; CDR3 DNA: TGTGCCAGCAACTTACCGGGACAGCAGAATGAAAAACTGTTTTTT; CDR3 protein: CASNLPGQQNEKLFF
V gene: TRBV19; J gene: TRBJ2-4; clone size: few; D gene: TRBD1; CDR3 DNA: TGTGCCAGTAGTGCCGGGACAGGACAAAACATTCAGTACTTC; CDR3 protein: CASSAGTGQNIQYF
V gene: TRBV6-1; J gene: TRBJ2-3; clone size: few; D gene: -; CDR3 DNA: TGTGCCAGCAGCTGGGCCACCCGCACAGATACGCAGTATTTT; CDR3 protein: CASSWATRTDTQYF
V gene: TRBV7-2; J gene: TRBJ2-4; clone size: many; D gene: TRBD2; CDR3 DNA: TGTGCCAGCAGTAGTCCCCCGGGACTACAGTACTTC; CDR3 protein: CASSSPPGLQYF
V gene: TRBV7-2; J gene: TRBJ2-7; clone size: -; D gene: -; CDR3 DNA: TGTGCCAGCAGCATCGCTAGCTCCTACGAGCAGTACTTC; CDR3 protein: CASSIASSYEQYF
V gene: TRBV2; J gene: TRBJ1-5; clone size: few; D gene: -; CDR3 DNA: TGTGCCAGCAGGTCAGGTTTCGGGCAGCCCCAGCATTTT; CDR3 protein: CASRSGFGQPQHF
V gene: TRBV7-2; J gene: TRBJ2-1; clone size: many; D gene: TRBD2; CDR3 DNA: TGTGCCAGCAGCTTAGAGGGTCTAGCGGACTACAATGAGCAGTTCTTC; CDR3 protein: CASSLEGLADYNEQFF
V gene: TRBV2; J gene: TRBJ1-2; clone size: few; D gene: -; CDR3 DNA: TGTGCCAGCAGTGGACGGCCGACGGATGGCTACACCTTC; CDR3 protein: CASSGRPTDGYTF
V gene: TRBV20-1; J gene: TRBJ2-1; clone size: few; D gene: -; CDR3 DNA: TGCAGTGCCCCGGACAATCTGGGGTACAATGAGCAGTTCTTC; CDR3 protein: CSAPDNLGYNEQFF